This T cell receptor beta chain was recorded in a study of OX40 agonist ivuxolimab in advanced cancers. Study at large: Patients were given ivuxolimab, an antibody that agonizes OX40 (CD134). With a range of roughly 20 to 79, age averaged roughly 60 years, and 65% to 85% were male.

The CDR3 runs to 16 residues. The V and J ends lost 6 bases and 7 bases, in that order; junction bases with no gene match: 11. Germline CDR1 reads ENHRY; CDR2 reads SYGVKD. General observations from the study: The study observed clonal expansion of CD4+ and CD8+ blood T cells by week 6 at 0.1 to 3.0 mg/kg.

A note on this clone: Its target is not known.

Method: immunoSEQ multiplex PCR; TCRdb's copy keeps in-frame clones and lacks some. The sample shows about 20,000 clones, around 85% of them seen only once. The chain combines TRBV10-3 with TRBJ2-2, with 10 bases aligning to TRBD2. The sequenced sample was CD4+ or CD8+ T cells sorted from blood, obtained in a trial of the OX40 agonist ivuxolimab. The sequence derives from an adult with an advanced solid tumor such as melanoma, head and neck, liver or kidney cancer. The CDR3 bases are TGTGCCATCAGACCCACTAGCGGGGATGGAAGCGGGGAGCTGTTTTTT. Translated: CAIRPTSGDGSGELFF.